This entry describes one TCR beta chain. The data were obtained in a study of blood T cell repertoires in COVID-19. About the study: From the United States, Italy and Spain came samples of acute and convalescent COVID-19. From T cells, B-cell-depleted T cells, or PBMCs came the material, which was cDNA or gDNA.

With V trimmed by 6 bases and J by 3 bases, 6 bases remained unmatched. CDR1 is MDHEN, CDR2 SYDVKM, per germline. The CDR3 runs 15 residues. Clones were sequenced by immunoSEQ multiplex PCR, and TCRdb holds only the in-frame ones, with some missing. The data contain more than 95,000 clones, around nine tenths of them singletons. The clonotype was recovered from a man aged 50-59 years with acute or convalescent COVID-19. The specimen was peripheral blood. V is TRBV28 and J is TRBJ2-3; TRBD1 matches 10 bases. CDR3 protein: CASSPDRGATDTQYF. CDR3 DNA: TGTGCCAGCAGCCCGGACAGGGGGGCGACAGATACGCAGTATTTT.